One and the same sample provided the 18 T cell receptor beta chains below, sequenced in a study of T cell changes during pregnancy in multiple sclerosis. Clones were read by immunoSEQ multiplex PCR, and TCRdb kept only the in-frame ones, dropping some. The profile shows 17,000 or so clones, 95% to 97% of them singletons. The material sequenced was peripheral blood, taken in the third trimester of pregnancy. These receptors came from a female donor with multiple sclerosis, enrolled in a pregnancy study.

This chain connects TRBV6-6 to TRBJ2-1, with 7 bases that match TRBD1. V shed 4 bases and J 2 bases; nucleotides not matched to a gene: 2. In germline, CDR1 is MNHNY, CDR2 SVGAGI (reference sequence). This CDR3 contains 14 residues. The CDR3 DNA is TGTGCCAGCAGTTGGGACAGCGCCTACAATGAGCAGTTCTTC. Its translation is CASSWDSAYNEQFF.

This clone was detected only once. The rearrangement uses TRBV5-4 and TRBJ2-5; the match to TRBD1 covers 7 bases. The CDR3 is 12 amino acids. The V gene's germline CDR1 is SGHNT and CDR2 YYREEE (reference sequence). With 4 bases clipped from V and 6 bases from J, the junction kept 3 bases outside the gene matches. In DNA form, the CDR3 reads TGTGCCAGCAGCCAGACAGGGCAGACCCAGTACTTC. Translated: CASSQTGQTQYF.

V and J are TRBV19 and TRBJ2-7; perhaps TRBD1 as D (6 bases). The CDR3 loop spans 12 amino acids. V lost 0 bases and J lost 6, with 6 bases in between. Germline CDR1 LNHDA, CDR2 SQIVND (reference sequence). CDR3 loop: CASSIEGGEQYF. CDR3 bases: TGTGCCAGTAGTATAGAAGGGGGCGAGCAGTACTTC.

The genes are TRBV11-3 and TRBJ2-1; perhaps TRBD1 as D (6 bases). Germline V gives CDR1 SGHNT, CDR2 YENEEA. V lost 5 bases to trimming and J lost 8 bases, with 13 bases between them. The CDR3 contains 13 residues. In DNA, the CDR3 is TGTGCCAGCAGCACTGGACAGTTCTATGAGCAGTTCTTC. Amino acid sequence: CASSTGQFYEQFF.

V is TRBV14 and J is TRBJ2-7; 10 positions match TRBD1. After removal of 4 bases from V and 2 bases from J, the junction contained 5 bases not matched to a gene. Germline lookup yields CDR1 SGHDN and CDR2 FVKESK. The CDR3 runs 15 residues. The CDR3 reads CASSPMGQGTYEQYF. The CDR3 DNA reads as TGTGCCAGCAGCCCCATGGGACAGGGGACCTACGAGCAGTACTTC. Complete variable domain (other parts from reference TRBV14 and TRBJ2-7): EAGVTQFPSHSVIEKGQTVTLRCDPISGHDNLYWYRRVMGKEIKFLLHFVKESKQDESGMPNNRFLAERTGGTYSTLKVQPAELEDSGVYFCASSPMGQGTYEQYFGPGTRLTVT.

The chain recombines TRBV27 with TRBJ2-7, with a weak D call TRBD2 (7 bases). CDR3 length equals 12 residues. The ends were cut back, 8 bases at V and 7 bases at J, with 15 bases in the middle. Germline CDR1 is MNHEY and CDR2 is SMNVEV (reference sequence). The CDR3 reads CASGGAFWEQYF. The CDR3 DNA follows: TGTGCCAGCGGGGGGGCTTTTTGGGAGCAGTACTTC.

This clone turned up a few times. The genes are TRBV6-5 and TRBJ2-7, with 8 bases aligning to TRBD1. This CDR3 has 14 residues. Germline trimming cut 6 bases from V and 3 bases from J; bases unmatched to any gene: 7. Germline V gene data show CDR1 as MNHEY and CDR2 as SVGAGI. CDR3 sequence (DNA): TGTGCCAGCAGCTCCCGGGACAGGAGCTACGAGCAGTACTTC. It encodes CASSSRDRSYEQYF.

This sequence joins TRBV27 and TRBJ2-7, with TRBD1 identical over 9 bases. Germline V lookup: CDR1 MNHEY, CDR2 SMNVEV (reference sequence). The CDR3 covers 16 residues. J was trimmed by 0 bases and V by 5 bases; bases with no gene match: 8. As DNA, the CDR3 is TGTGCCAGCAGTATACAGGGGGCGGTTAGCTCCTACGAGCAGTACTTC. It specifies CASSIQGAVSSYEQYF.

This chain links TRBV4-2 with TRBJ2-2; possible D gene TRBD1, 6 bases. This CDR3 has 15 amino acids. Trimming pared 0 bases from V and 7 bases from J, leaving 12 bases between. Germline V gene data show CDR1 as LGHNA and CDR2 as YNFKEQ. CDR3 in amino acids: CASSQETGSGGELFF. The DNA of the CDR3 is TGTGCCAGCAGCCAAGAAACAGGGAGTGGCGGGGAGCTGTTTTTT.

The chain has TRBV5-1 and TRBJ2-2, with D perhaps matching TRBD1 (5 bases). V lost 1 base and J 4 bases, leaving 20 bases between the germline ends. The CDR3 runs to 18 residues. Germline V CDR1 and CDR2: SGHRS, YFSETQ. CDR3 nucleotide sequence: TGCGCCAGCAGCTTGAGGTCGTTGACACCCCAGGGCACCGGGGAGCTGTTTTTT. It encodes CASSLRSLTPQGTGELFF. Using reference TRBV5-1 and TRBJ2-2 for the parts outside the CDR3, the full variable domain is KAGVTQTPRYLIKTRGQQVTLSCSPISGHRSVSWYQQTPGQGLQFLFEYFSETQRNKGNFPGRFSGRQFSNSRSEMNVSTLELGDSALYLCASSLRSLTPQGTGELFFGEGSRLTVL.

A single count supports this clone. The rearrangement uses TRBV2 and TRBJ1-2; 7 bases agree with TRBD1. The CDR3 consists of 12 residues. Germline lookup yields CDR1 SNHLY and CDR2 FYNNEI. The V segment lost 8 bases and the J segment 6 bases; nucleotides outside the gene matches: 6. CDR3: CASAGTVNGYTF. The CDR3 DNA reads as TGTGCCAGCGCCGGGACAGTTAATGGCTACACCTTC.

The V call is TRBV5-5, the J call TRBJ2-5, with D possibly being TRBD2 (5 bases). The V end lost 2 bases, the J end lost 5 bases, and 10 bases lay between the germline ends. The length of the CDR3 is 13 residues. From germline, CDR1 is SGHKS and CDR2 YYEKEE (reference sequence). The CDR3 here is CASSFKGEETQYF. The CDR3 coding sequence is TGTGCCAGCAGCTTTAAGGGAGAGGAGACCCAGTACTTC. Drawing the rest from reference TRBV5-5 and TRBJ2-5, the complete variable domain is DAGVTQSPTHLIKTRGQQVTLRCSPISGHKSVSWYQQVLGQGPQFIFQYYEKEERGRGNFPDRFSARQFPNYSSELNVNALLLGDSALYLCASSFKGEETQYFGPGTRLLVL.

J is TRBJ1-1 and V is TRBV29-1; 7 bases match TRBD1. The CDR3 is made up of 15 amino acids. The J segment lost 1 base and the V segment lost 4 bases, leaving 9 bases of the junction unmatched. In germline, CDR1 is SQVTM, CDR2 ANQGSEA. This CDR3 is CSVVFTGTENTEAFF. For the CDR3, the DNA is TGCAGCGTTGTTTTTACCGGGACAGAGAACACTGAAGCTTTCTTT.

The J gene is TRBJ2-5, the V gene TRBV9; 7 positions agree with TRBD1. Germline CDR1 is SGDLS and CDR2 is YYNGEE. CDR3 length equals 14 residues. The trim removed 4 bases at V and 2 bases at J, leaving 5 bases unmatched. The CDR3 sequence is CASSPRQGQETQYF. The CDR3 DNA is TGTGCCAGCAGCCCCCGACAGGGACAAGAGACCCAGTACTTC.

The rearrangement links TRBV2 to TRBJ1-2; 7 bases fit TRBD1. The CDR3 covers 13 residues. V lost 6 bases and J lost 8; bases outside the gene matches: 9. CDR1 and CDR2 from the germline V gene are SNHLY and FYNNEI. In nucleotides, the CDR3 is TGTGCCAGCAGGGGGACAGCTCGACGGGGCTACACCTTC. Translating it yields CASRGTARRGYTF.

The chain combines TRBV6-5 with TRBJ2-7; a possible D gene is TRBD1 (5 bases). Germline CDR1 is MNHEY and CDR2 is SVGAGI. V was trimmed by 6 bases and J by 2 bases, leaving 17 bases between them. The CDR3 runs to 15 residues. The CDR3 loop reads CASRITRQKAYEQYF. The CDR3, as DNA: TGTGCCAGCAGAATTACCCGACAGAAAGCCTACGAGCAGTACTTC.

The chain joins TRBV5-4 to TRBJ1-1, with a tentative D call TRBD1 (5 bases). CDR1 is SGHNT, CDR2 YYREEE, per germline (reference sequence). The V end was cut by 3 bases, the J end by 12 bases, with 15 bases between. The CDR3 loop spans 12 amino acids. In DNA, the CDR3 is TGTGCCAGCAGCTCGGGGGGACCATCGACTTTCTTT. It translates to CASSSGGPSTFF.

The count of this clone is one. This chain connects TRBV2 to TRBJ2-2, with no clear D. The CDR3 consists of 12 residues. The V end lost 3 bases, the J end lost 7 bases, and 6 bases lay between the germline ends. CDR1 is SNHLY, CDR2 FYNNEI, per germline. The CDR3 coding sequence is TGTGCCAGCAGTGAGCGGTTCGGGGAGCTGTTTTTT. It is translated as CASSERFGELFF.